The 15 T cell receptor beta chains below all came from one sample that was sequenced in a study of CD4 T cells in relation to SARS-CoV-2 and coronaviruses. These receptors' antigens are unknown. Measured with immunoSEQ multiplex PCR; TCRdb has only the in-frame clones, and not every one. The table has around 41,000 clones, approximately 84% seen once. The sequenced sample was naive CD4+ T cells from PBMCs, cultured in vitro. Sample subset: naive CD4+ T cells isolated by negative enrichment. The receptor set was obtained from an adult with COVID-19.

The rearrangement joins TRBV19 to TRBJ2-7; D is possibly TRBD1 (5 bases). Germline lookup yields CDR1 LNHDA and CDR2 SQIVND (reference sequence). The CDR3 covers 13 residues. The V and J ends lost 2 bases and 5 bases respectively, with 10 bases between them. The CDR3 DNA is TGTGCCAGTAGTATACAGGGATCCCACGAGCAGTACTTC. Its protein is CASSIQGSHEQYF.

The chain recombines TRBV18 with TRBJ1-4, with no clear D. CDR1 KGHSH and CDR2 LQKENI come from the germline V gene. Between the trimmed V and J ends, which lost 2 bases and 2 bases, there was a span of 9 bases. The CDR3 is 15 amino acids. This CDR3 is CASSPDIGTNEKLFF. CDR3 bases: TGTGCCAGCTCACCAGACATCGGCACTAATGAAAAACTGTTTTTT. Looking up the rest from reference TRBV18 and TRBJ1-4 gives the full variable domain: NAGVMQNPRHLVRRRGQEARLRCSPMKGHSHVYWYRQLPEEGLKFMVYLQKENIIDESGMPKERFSAEFPKEGPSILRIQQVVRGDSAAYFCASSPDIGTNEKLFFGSGTQLSVL.

The chain recombines TRBV19 with TRBJ1-5, with D possibly matching TRBD1 (6 bases). Per the germline V gene, CDR1 is LNHDA and CDR2 is SQIVND (reference sequence). This CDR3 is built from 15 residues. The V end was cut by 5 bases, the J end by 3 bases, with 14 bases between. CDR3 nucleotides: TGTGCCAGTAGTTCGGACAGAGGCCCCAATCAGCCCCAGCATTTT. It specifies CASSSDRGPNQPQHF.

The V call is TRBV30, the J call TRBJ2-7, with 7 bases matching TRBD2. The trim removed 8 bases at V and 4 bases at J, leaving 8 bases unmatched. From germline, CDR1 is GTSNPN and CDR2 SVGIG (reference sequence). The CDR3 length is 12 residues. For the CDR3, the DNA is TGTGCCGGACGGGACTATCCGTACGAGCAGTACTTC. Its translation is CAGRDYPYEQYF.

The genes are TRBV9 and TRBJ2-3; the match to TRBD2 covers 10 bases. Germline V gene sequence: CDR1 SGDLS, CDR2 YYNGEE. With 0 bases clipped from V and 5 bases from J, the junction kept 6 bases outside the gene matches. The CDR3 length is 16 residues. CDR3 coding DNA: TGTGCCAGCAGCGTAGGGCTAGCGGGAGCTGGAGATACGCAGTATTTT. Residues: CASSVGLAGAGDTQYF.

The CDR3 DNA sequence: TGTGCCAGCAGTCAACATCCGTACGAGCAGTACTTC. The encoded protein is CASSQHPYEQYF. The chain has TRBV28 and TRBJ2-7, with unresolved D. The V gene lost 5 bases and the J gene lost 4 bases, with 9 bases spanning the gap. The CDR3 loop spans 12 amino acids. Per germline, CDR1 MDHEN and CDR2 SYDVKM.

The chain links TRBV19 to TRBJ2-1; TRBD2 aligns across 11 bases. The germline V gene encodes CDR1 LNHDA and CDR2 SQIVND (reference sequence). This CDR3 contains 15 residues. V dropped 6 bases and J dropped 5; count of bases not matched to a gene: 6. This chain's CDR3 is CASRALAGVNNEQFF. As DNA, the CDR3 is TGTGCCAGTAGGGCACTAGCGGGAGTAAACAATGAGCAGTTCTTC.

This chain connects TRBV6-5 to TRBJ2-7; D is uncertain. The germline gives CDR1 MNHEY, CDR2 SVGAGI. Trimming shortened V by 3 bases and J by 1 base, and 10 bases separated the two germline ends. The CDR3 length is 14 residues. CDR3 sequence: CASSYGLTSYEQYF. The DNA for the CDR3 is TGTGCCAGCAGTTATGGTTTAACGTCCTACGAGCAGTACTTC.

This sequence joins TRBV6-2 or TRBV6-3 and TRBJ1-5; D not resolved. Trimming took off 6 bases at V and 6 bases at J, with 18 bases between the two ends. Germline loops: CDR1 MNHEY, CDR2 SVGEGT. This CDR3 region has 15 residues. DNA for the CDR3: TGTGCCAGCAGCCTGTCTAGTGCGAAGGGTCAGCCCCAGCATTTT. It codes for CASSLSSAKGQPQHF.

The chain carries TRBV10-3 and TRBJ2-7; D is unresolved. CDR3 size: 20 residues. CDR1 is ENHRY and CDR2 is SYGVKD in the germline V gene. The germline V and J ends were trimmed by 0 bases and 0 bases, with 24 bases remaining between them. CDR3 in DNA: TGTGCCATCAGTGAGTCGAAAGATTGGACGGCAGGCACCCTCTCCTACGAGCAGTACTTC. Protein: CAISESKDWTAGTLSYEQYF.

The genes are TRBV10-3 and TRBJ2-6, with D possibly matching TRBD1 (6 bases). Trimming pared 3 bases from V and 0 bases from J, leaving 12 bases between. The CDR3 spans 17 residues. Germline values: CDR1 ENHRY, CDR2 SYGVKD. The CDR3 DNA sequence: TGTGCCATCAGTGACGTCGCAGGGGTCTCTGGGGCCAACGTCCTGACTTTC. Translation gives CAISDVAGVSGANVLTF.

V gene TRBV30 combines with J gene TRBJ1-1; TRBD1 is a possible D gene (5 bases). Germline V gene sequence: CDR1 GTSNPN, CDR2 SVGIG (reference sequence). V shed 1 base and J shed 7 bases, with 13 bases lying between them. The CDR3 has 13 residues. The CDR3, as DNA: TGTGCCTGGAGTGAGGGGAATTCTGATGAAGCTTTCTTT. Translated, it gives CAWSEGNSDEAFF.

The sample holds a few counts of this clone. CDR3 sequence: CASSFSRGGNQPQHF. In DNA, the CDR3 is TGTGCCAGCAGTTTTTCCCGGGGCGGCAATCAGCCCCAGCATTTT. The chain combines TRBV28 with TRBJ1-5; D possibly corresponds to TRBD1 (5 bases). Germline assignment: CDR1 MDHEN and CDR2 SYDVKM. This CDR3 is 15 amino acids long. Trimming shortened V by 3 bases and J by 2 bases, and 11 bases separated the two germline ends.

The chain carries TRBV7-9 and TRBJ2-1; D is uncertain. V was pared by 5 bases and J by 5 bases, with 7 bases between. Germline-derived CDR1 and CDR2 are SEHNR and FQNEAQ (reference sequence). The CDR3 loop spans 12 amino acids. The CDR3 DNA reads TGTGCCAGCAGCCGGATCAACAATGAGCAGTTCTTC. Protein sequence: CASSRINNEQFF.

The rearrangement links TRBV3-1 (or the pseudogene TRBV3-2) to TRBJ1-1; D is uncertain. The CDR3 runs to 15 residues. Trimming removed 4 bases from V and 0 bases from J, with 12 bases in between. The germline V gene encodes CDR1 LGHDT and CDR2 YNNKEL (reference sequence). This chain's CDR3 is CASSPTDTVNTEAFF. The CDR3 region has the DNA TGTGCCAGCAGCCCAACAGATACAGTGAACACTGAAGCTTTCTTT.